A single count supports the clone carrying this T cell receptor (beta chain). Its target is not known. The record originates from a study of OX40 agonist ivuxolimab in advanced cancers. The wider study: 40% to 50% of patients had received prior checkpoint inhibitor therapy. The study's findings and limits: Antigens targeted by the expanded peripheral T cells were not determined.

Sequencing was performed with immunoSEQ multiplex PCR; in TCRdb, only in-frame clones are kept and a portion is missing. The data show over 50,000 clones, with approximately 86% seen just once and about 13% held by the top ten. The CDR3 covers 17 residues. V was shortened by 4 bases and J by 10 bases, with 27 bases between the two germline ends. The germline gives CDR1 SGHDT, CDR2 YYEEEE. With autoimmune disease history or systemic immunosuppression, patients were excluded. Sequenced material: CD4+ or CD8+ T cells sorted from blood, taken in a trial of the OX40 agonist ivuxolimab. The chain links TRBV5-6 to TRBJ2-1; possibly TRBD1 or TRBD2 for D (5 bases each). This clonotype originated in an adult with an advanced solid tumor such as melanoma, head and neck, liver or kidney cancer. The CDR3 reads CASSEDGDGGHWVEQFF. In DNA, the CDR3 is TGTGCCAGCAGCGAGGACGGGGATGGGGGTCACTGGGTGGAGCAGTTCTTC.